One sample yielded the 12 T cell receptor beta chains listed below, sequenced in a study of CD4 and CD8 cells across lung adenocarcinoma regions. Each CDR3 protein is one row after TCRdb ran MiXCR on the PCR reads. The table lists 21,000 or so distinct CDR3 sequences, approximately 54% of them singletons. Source material: CD8+ T cells from the center of a lung tumor. The receptors originated from a female donor with lung adenocarcinoma. The CD4 and CD8 labels of this study may be unreliable.

The chain joins TRBV27 to TRBJ2-4, with 8 nucleotides matching TRBD2. The CDR3 consists of 16 residues. V was clipped by 6 bases and J by 10 bases; unmatched bases: 17. The germline CDR1 and CDR2 sequences are MNHEY and SMNVEV (reference sequence). The CDR3 reads CASRDRPRGATDIQYF. Here the CDR3 DNA reads TGTGCCAGCAGGGACCGGCCGCGGGGGGCCACAGATATTCAGTACTTC.

In regard to this clonotype: Its ends do not fully match the called genes, so a read error is possible. The chain uses TRBV6-1 and TRBJ2-4, with D maybe TRBD2 (6 bases). CDR1 is MNHNS, CDR2 SASEGT, per germline. This CDR3 comprises 15 residues. Here the CDR3 reads CARGGSSGAKNTQYF. The CDR3 bases are TGTGCCAGGGGTGGCAGTAGCGGAGCCAAAAACACTCAGTACTTC.

This clonotype was counted between two and nine times. The genes are TRBV6-5 and TRBJ2-1; D possibly corresponds to TRBD2 (6 bases). CDR3 length: 14 amino acids. Germline V lookup: CDR1 MNHEY, CDR2 SVGAGI. Trimming left V 3 bases short and J 10 bases short, with 16 bases between. In DNA form, the CDR3 reads TGTGCCAGCAGTTATAAGGTTGCGGGATGGGAGCAGTTCTTC. It is translated as CASSYKVAGWEQFF.

On this clonotype itself: At one of its ends the junction is not consistent with the germline gene, which may arise from a read error. The chain has TRBV5-1 and TRBJ2-4, with a tentative D call TRBD2 (7 bases). The CDR3 length is 16 residues. Germline-derived CDR1 and CDR2 are SGHRS and YFSETQ. The CDR3 DNA sequence: TGCGCCAGCAGCTTGGCAGGTCTGAGGGGGGGAAACGTCCAGTATTTC. Amino acids: CASSLAGLRGGNVQYF.

The genes are TRBV6-1 and TRBJ2-5; 9 bases line up with TRBD1. The CDR3 runs to 15 residues. The V gene end was trimmed by 3 bases and the J gene end by 5 bases; junction bases not matched to a gene: 7. CDR1 is MNHNS and CDR2 is SASEGT in the germline V gene. CDR3 nucleotide sequence: TGTGCCAGCAGTGAGGGGACAGGGAGGGGGGAGACCCAGTACTTC. Its translation: CASSEGTGRGETQYF.

This clonotype showed up many times. The J gene is TRBJ1-6, the V gene TRBV25-1, with D unresolved. The CDR3 loop spans 12 amino acids. Germline loops: CDR1 MGHDK, CDR2 SYGVNS. V gave up 3 bases and J gave up 7 bases, with 4 bases separating them. CDR3 bases: TGTGCCAGCAGTGAGGGGAATTCACCCCTCCACTTT. Protein product: CASSEGNSPLHF.

This sequence joins TRBV6-5 and TRBJ2-4; perhaps TRBD1 as D (5 bases). V lost 2 bases and J lost 4, with 9 bases in between. The CDR3 loop spans 14 amino acids. Looked up from germline, CDR1 is MNHEY and CDR2 is SVGAGI. In DNA, the CDR3 is TGTGCCAGCAGTTACCAGGGCCAAAAAAACATTCAGTACTTC. As protein: CASSYQGQKNIQYF.

The rearrangement links TRBV6-1 to TRBJ1-1; D ambiguous. The V end was cut by 8 bases, the J end by 6 bases, with 13 bases between. Germline-derived CDR1 and CDR2 are MNHNS and SASEGT. This CDR3 has 12 amino acids. For the CDR3, the DNA is TGTGCCAGCTGGGCCGGGAGGGCTGAAGCTTTCTTT. Amino acid sequence: CASWAGRAEAFF.

The chain has TRBV27 and TRBJ2-7; 12 nucleotides match TRBD2. The CDR3 loop spans 15 amino acids. The germline CDR1 and CDR2 sequences are MNHEY and SMNVEV (reference sequence). V was clipped by 8 bases and J by 3 bases; unmatched bases: 8. CDR3 protein: CASGSPLAGGYEQYF. The CDR3 DNA reads as TGTGCCAGCGGCTCCCCACTAGCGGGGGGCTACGAGCAGTACTTC.

As to this clonotype: The CDR3 ends on some other residue instead of the conserved phenylalanine or tryptophan, so this is likely a read error. It is unclear where the CDR3 begins or ends on the DNA, so no DNA is shown, and the CDR3 is as TCRdb lists it. The V call is TRBV10-2, the J call TRBJ2-1; TRBD1 is the table's D call, not checked against the DNA. Germline CDR1 and CDR2: WSHSY and SAAADI. The CDR3 adds up to 13 amino acids, both ends counted. The CDR3 reads CASSGVGQGVQWG.

This clonotype has more than one count but fewer than ten. Here the CDR3 reads CASSFVGRAYNEQFF. The DNA of the CDR3 is TGTGCCAGCAGTTTTGTCGGGAGGGCCTACAATGAGCAGTTCTTC. The genes are TRBV27 and TRBJ2-1; 8 nucleotides line up with TRBD2. The CDR3 contains 15 residues. After removal of 3 bases from V and 2 bases from J, the junction contained 3 bases not matched to a gene. The V gene's germline CDR1 is MNHEY and CDR2 SMNVEV (reference sequence).

V gene TRBV14 combines with J gene TRBJ2-1, with TRBD2 matching 8 bases. CDR3 length: 15 amino acids. V shed 1 base and J 7 bases; nucleotides not matched to a gene: 6. The germline V gene has CDR1 SGHDN and CDR2 FVKESK. In DNA form, the CDR3 reads TGTGCCAGCAGCCAAGGGTCGGGACTAGTAAATGAGCAGTTCTTC. This gives the protein CASSQGSGLVNEQFF.